Presented here are 13 T cell receptor beta chains from one specimen sequenced in a study of CD8 T cells in ankylosing spondylitis. Each CDR3 protein gets one entry after TCRdb re-called the 5' RACE reads with MiXCR. The table lists some 130,000 distinct CDR3 sequences, just under 7.5% of them singletons, with 9.5% to 15% in the top ten. The sequenced sample consisted of blood, either unsorted or a sorted T cell fraction (not recorded which). These receptors were taken from a female donor with ankylosing spondylitis or in good health (not recorded which).

The chain has TRBV18 and TRBJ2-3; maybe TRBD1 (5 bases). This CDR3 is built from 15 residues. Germline CDR1 and CDR2: KGHSH and LQKENI. Trimming removed 2 bases from V and 3 bases from J, with 12 bases in between. The CDR3 DNA is TGTGCCAGCTCACCAGACGGCAGGGTGACAGATACGCAGTATTTT. Amino acid sequence: CASSPDGRVTDTQYF.

A word on this clonotype: Germline and junction disagree at one end, which may indicate a read error. The chain employs TRBV2 and TRBJ2-2; TRBD1 or TRBD2 may be the D gene (5 bases each). The CDR3 totals 15 residues. Germline CDR1 and CDR2: SNHLY and FYNNEI. CDR3: CASSSTLQNTGALFF. For the CDR3, the DNA is TGTGCCAGCAGTTCCACTCTACAGAACACCGGGGCGCTGTTTTTT.

The table lists this clonotype with many counts. The chain couples TRBV4-2 to TRBJ2-7; weak D call: TRBD1 (5 bases). Deletions cut 0 bases from V and 0 bases from J, with 12 bases between. CDR1 and CDR2 from the germline V gene are LGHNA and YNFKEQ. This CDR3 contains 16 residues. The DNA of the CDR3 is TGTGCCAGCAGCCAAGATGGGGCAGTTTTCTCCTACGAGCAGTACTTC. Its translation: CASSQDGAVFSYEQYF.

At least ten counts were recorded for this clonotype. The chain has TRBV20-1 and TRBJ1-2; tentative D call: TRBD1 (5 bases). The germline V gene has CDR1 DFQATT and CDR2 SNEGSKA (reference sequence). Between the trimmed V and J ends, which lost 0 bases and 8 bases, there was a span of 10 bases. The CDR3 has 12 amino acids. CDR3 in amino acids: CSARDRGEGYTF. The DNA for the CDR3 is TGCAGTGCTAGAGATCGGGGGGAAGGCTACACCTTC.

This clonotype appeared many times. This rearrangement joins TRBV5-1 to TRBJ2-3, with 7 positions matching TRBD1. Germline-derived CDR1 and CDR2 are SGHRS and YFSETQ. CDR3 length equals 16 residues. V lost 0 bases and J lost 2; bases outside the gene matches: 6. The DNA for the CDR3 is TGCGCCAGCAGCTTGGACCGCACAGGGGTCACAGATACGCAGTATTTT. Its translation: CASSLDRTGVTDTQYF. Using reference TRBV5-1 and TRBJ2-3 for the parts outside the CDR3, the full variable domain is KAGVTQTPRYLIKTRGQQVTLSCSPISGHRSVSWYQQTPGQGLQFLFEYFSETQRNKGNFPGRFSGRQFSNSRSEMNVSTLELGDSALYLCASSLDRTGVTDTQYFGPGTRLTVL.

This clonotype was seen repeatedly, ten times or more. The J gene is TRBJ1-5, the V gene TRBV24-1; unclear D gene. Germline V gives CDR1 KGHDR, CDR2 SFDVKD. The CDR3 sequence is 13 residues long. V dropped 6 bases and J dropped 3 bases, with 8 bases sitting between them. The CDR3 nucleotides are TGTGCCACCAGTTCAGGTCTCAATCAGCCCCAGCATTTT. This codes for CATSSGLNQPQHF.

The chain recombines TRBV28 with TRBJ2-1; the match to TRBD2 covers 10 bases. With 7 bases clipped from V and 9 bases from J, the junction kept 21 bases outside the gene matches. The length of the CDR3 is 18 residues. The germline V gene encodes CDR1 MDHEN and CDR2 SYDVKM. The CDR3: CASISLPGWSGGEGEQFF. CDR3 nucleotides: TGTGCCAGCATCTCACTGCCCGGGTGGAGCGGGGGGGAGGGTGAGCAGTTCTTC.

The chain has TRBV3-1 and TRBJ2-5; 9 bases are shared with TRBD2. The CDR3 covers 17 residues. The J segment lost 1 base and the V segment lost 5 bases, leaving 11 bases of the junction unmatched. Looked up from germline, CDR1 is LGHDT and CDR2 is YNNKEL (reference sequence). CDR3 DNA: TGTGCCAGCAGCTTCACCCTTGGCGGGGGGGGCCAAGAGACCCAGTACTTC. Amino acid sequence: CASSFTLGGGGQETQYF.

V gene TRBV6-5 combines with J gene TRBJ1-1; 8 bases align to TRBD1. This CDR3 has 15 amino acids. Unmatched junction bases numbered 7, after V lost 2 bases and J lost 5 bases. Germline V gives CDR1 MNHEY, CDR2 SVGAGI. The CDR3 loop is CASSYARTGKTEAFF. The CDR3 nucleotides are TGTGCCAGCAGTTACGCCCGGACAGGGAAAACTGAAGCTTTCTTT.

The sample holds many counts of this clonotype. The rearrangement joins TRBV12-3 or TRBV12-4 to TRBJ1-4, with D possibly being TRBD1 (5 bases). The V and J ends lost 4 bases and 8 bases respectively, with 14 bases between them. CDR3 length: 14 amino acids. The CDR3 DNA is TGTGCCAGCAGTTGGGCGGGGGAAGAAGAAAAACTGTTTTTT. Its protein is CASSWAGEEEKLFF.

The table lists this clonotype with many counts. The chain recombines TRBV5-1 with TRBJ2-5, with 10 bases that match TRBD2. With 4 bases clipped from V and 2 bases from J, the junction kept 5 bases outside the gene matches. Germline lookup yields CDR1 SGHRS and CDR2 YFSETQ. This CDR3 comprises 15 residues. The CDR3 nucleotides read TGCGCCAGCAGCAATAGCGGGGGGCCTCAAGAGACCCAGTACTTC. This translates into CASSNSGGPQETQYF.

There are a few counts of this clonotype. The chain couples TRBV27 to TRBJ2-1; D might be TRBD1 or TRBD2, each matching 5 bases. The germline CDR1 and CDR2 sequences are MNHEY and SMNVEV (reference sequence). The CDR3 contains 15 residues. V lost 4 bases and J lost 5, with 15 bases in between. The CDR3 reads CASSSPPQGHNEQFF. CDR3 nucleotides: TGTGCCAGCAGTTCCCCCCCCCAGGGACACAATGAGCAGTTCTTC.

This clonotype was seen ten or more times. The CDR3 DNA follows: TGTGCCAGCAGCTTAGGGGACAGGGGCAGGCACACTGAAGCTTTCTTT. Translated: CASSLGDRGRHTEAFF. J is TRBJ1-1 and V is TRBV7-9; 10 bases are a match to TRBD1. This CDR3 region has 16 residues. The trim removed 1 base at V and 3 bases at J, leaving 5 bases unmatched. Germline CDR1 SEHNR, CDR2 FQNEAQ (reference sequence).